These T cell receptor beta chains were read from a single sample in a study of control samples from healthy donors and cancer patients. Assay: immunoSEQ multiplex PCR; the TCRdb copy retains only in-frame clones and omits some. This sample has approximately 60,000 clones, with over 75% found just once. The sequencing input was PBMCs. The receptors come from a woman aged 45-65 years with colorectal cancer. Both conserved end residues are part of each CDR3. Fields, in order: V gene, clone size, D gene, J gene, CDR3 DNA, CDR3 protein. The D gene is left open where the match is weak. Size is omitted from some rows. Given values are once, few, many or a class for expanded clones.

TRBV19,once,-,TRBJ2-5,TGTGCCAGTAGTTCGCAGGGGCAAGAGACCCAGTACTTC,CASSSQGQETQYF
TRBV7-8,few,-,TRBJ2-6,TGTGCCAGCAGCTTAGTGGGGGTCAGCCTCTCTGGGGCCAACGTCCTGACTTTC,CASSLVGVSLSGANVLTF
TRBV2,-,-,TRBJ2-7,TGTGCCAGCAGGGAAGATTCCCACGAGCAGTACTTC,CASREDSHEQYF
TRBV28,-,TRBD2,TRBJ2-2,TGTGCCAGCAGTTTAGCGACTAGCTCGGGGACCGGGGAGCTGTTTTTT,CASSLATSSGTGELFF
TRBV19,-,-,TRBJ1-2,TGTGCCAGTAATCCCCAGGAGAAGACACGTCAATCAGGCTACACCTTC,CASNPQEKTRQSGYTF
TRBV18,-,TRBD1,TRBJ1-2,TGTGCCAGCTCACCACCGAGACAGGGAGTCTATGGCTACACCTTC,CASSPPRQGVYGYTF
TRBV5-1,-,-,TRBJ2-2,TGCGCCAGCAGCTTGGAGATGAACACCGGGGAGCTGTTTTTT,CASSLEMNTGELFF
TRBV5-1,-,-,TRBJ1-5,TGCGCCAGCAGTTTGAGGGGAGGGGATCAGCCCCAGCATTTT,CASSLRGGDQPQHF
TRBV25-1,once,-,TRBJ2-3,TGTGCCAGCAGTGCTTGGACTAGCACAGATACGCAGTATTTT,CASSAWTSTDTQYF
TRBV27,-,-,TRBJ2-1,TGTGCCAGCAGCCCACAGGGGGAGGGCCGGGGCCAGAAGCAGTTCTTC,CASSPQGEGRGQKQFF
TRBV18,once,TRBD1,TRBJ2-7,TGTGCCAGCTCGGGACAGGGAAGGGACGAGCAGTACTTC,CASSGQGRDEQYF
TRBV5-1,-,TRBD2,TRBJ2-3,TGCGCCAGCAGCTTGATTCCGGGACTAGCGGGAGAGGATACGCAGTATTTT,CASSLIPGLAGEDTQYF
TRBV3-1/TRBV3-2,-,-,TRBJ2-7,TGTGCCAGCAGCCAAGAGACGGCTAGCTCCTACGAGCAGTACTTC,CASSQETASSYEQYF
TRBV18,-,-,TRBJ1-1,TGTGCCAGCTCATCCCGGACGGAGAACACTGAAGCTTTCTTT,CASSSRTENTEAFF
TRBV7-2,-,TRBD1,TRBJ1-2,TGTGCCAGCAGCATGGACAGGGGGTATGGCTACACCTTC,CASSMDRGYGYTF
TRBV29-1,-,TRBD1,TRBJ2-7,TGCAGCGTTGAAGCCGGGACAGGGGGCCCCTACGAGCAGTACTTC,CSVEAGTGGPYEQYF
TRBV27,-,-,TRBJ2-1,TGTGCCAGCAGTTCCACCGGGACCGTATACAATGAGCAGTTCTTC,CASSSTGTVYNEQFF
TRBV6-1,-,-,TRBJ1-4,TGTGCCAGCAGTGATTCGGAAGATACTAATGAAAAACTGTTTTTT,CASSDSEDTNEKLFF
TRBV6-5,-,-,TRBJ2-3,TGTGCCAGCAGTTACTCGTCGGAGGGGTATACGCAGTATTTT,CASSYSSEGYTQYF
TRBV30,-,-,TRBJ1-2,TGTGCCTGGAGTGTACTCGGCAGGGCAGGCTACACCTTC,CAWSVLGRAGYTF
TRBV7-9,once,TRBD1,TRBJ1-1,TGTGCCAGCAGCTACAGGGGGCGCTTGAACACTGAAGCTTTCTTT,CASSYRGRLNTEAFF
TRBV12-5,once,-,TRBJ2-7,TGTGCTAGTGGTGAAACAGGGCGCGGGCAGTACTTC,CASGETGRGQYF
TRBV5-1,-,-,TRBJ2-7,TGCGCCAGCAGCTCCGGACAGTACTACGAGCAGTACTTC,CASSSGQYYEQYF
TRBV5-4,-,-,TRBJ1-1,TGTGCCAGCAGCTTTGGCGGAATGAACACTGAAGCTTTCTTT,CASSFGGMNTEAFF
TRBV5-6,-,TRBD1,TRBJ1-2,TGTGCCAGCAGGAGACAGGGGGCAGGAGGCTACACCTTC,CASRRQGAGGYTF
TRBV6-5,few,TRBD1,TRBJ2-5,TGTGCCAGCAGTTACTCGACAGGGAATCAAGAGACCCAGTACTTC,CASSYSTGNQETQYF
TRBV6-6,-,TRBD1,TRBJ1-2,TGTGCCAGCAGTTACGACCGGACAGGTGGATATGGCTACACCTTC,CASSYDRTGGYGYTF
TRBV29-1,once,-,TRBJ2-7,TGCAGCGTTGAAGTATCACGGGCGAGCTCCTACGAGCAGTACTTC,CSVEVSRASSYEQYF
TRBV28,-,-,TRBJ2-1,TGTGCCAGCAGTTTTTACAATGAGCAGTTCTTC,CASSFYNEQFF
TRBV18,-,-,TRBJ2-6,TGTGCCAGCTCACTCACATCTGGGGCCAACGTCCTGACTTTC,CASSLTSGANVLTF
TRBV10-3,-,TRBD1,TRBJ2-7,TGTGCCATCACTAGGGACAGGGGGTTCCACGAGCAGTACTTC,CAITRDRGFHEQYF
TRBV6-1,once,-,TRBJ1-5,TGTGCCAGCAGTGACTTCCTTGACAGTTCGGGTGTCAGCAATCAGCCCCAGCATTTT,CASSDFLDSSGVSNQPQHF
TRBV19,-,-,TRBJ1-2,TGTGCCAGTATGTCAGGGCCAATCTATGGCTACACCTTC,CASMSGPIYGYTF
TRBV2,once,-,TRBJ1-4,TGTGCCAGCAGCCGGGTGATGGGTAGCGAAAAACTGTTTTTT,CASSRVMGSEKLFF
TRBV7-9,-,-,TRBJ1-3,TGTGCCAGCAGCTCAACCGGGACGAATAAACATTTT,CASSSTGTNKHF
TRBV29-1,-,TRBD2,TRBJ2-3,TGCAGCGTTGATGATCCTGCTAGCGGTAGCACAGATACGCAGTATTTT,CSVDDPASGSTDTQYF
TRBV11-2,-,TRBD1,TRBJ2-5,TGTGCCAGCAGCTTAGACTACAGGGGAAAGACCCAGTACTTC,CASSLDYRGKTQYF
TRBV5-1,-,TRBD2,TRBJ2-1,TGCGCCAGCAGCTTGGACCGGGCGGGAGGCTACAATGAGCAGTTCTTC,CASSLDRAGGYNEQFF
TRBV10-3,-,-,TRBJ1-1,TGTGCCGCCCAATCCCAGAATGAAGCTTTCTTT,CAAQSQNEAFF
TRBV7-8,-,-,TRBJ1-2,TGTGCCAGCAGCACGAGGACACGGACTTTCTATGGCTACACCTTC,CASSTRTRTFYGYTF
TRBV6-2/TRBV6-3,-,TRBD1,TRBJ1-5,TGTGCCAGCAGTTACTCACAGGGGATCGTTGGCAATCAGCCCCAGCATTTT,CASSYSQGIVGNQPQHF
TRBV7-3,-,-,TRBJ2-1,TGTGCCAGCAGCTTAACTGCGAGTTCCGACAATGAGCAGTTCTTC,CASSLTASSDNEQFF
TRBV2,-,-,TRBJ1-5,TGTGCCAGCAGGGATCCGGGGAGCAGTCAGCCCCAGCATTTT,CASRDPGSSQPQHF
TRBV9,-,-,TRBJ2-3,TGTGCCAGCAGCGCCCGGACTGGGGCGAGCACAGATACGCAGTATTTT,CASSARTGASTDTQYF
TRBV7-3,once,TRBD2,TRBJ2-3,TGTGCCAGCAGCTCCCAAGCGGGGGGCACAGATACGCAGTATTTT,CASSSQAGGTDTQYF